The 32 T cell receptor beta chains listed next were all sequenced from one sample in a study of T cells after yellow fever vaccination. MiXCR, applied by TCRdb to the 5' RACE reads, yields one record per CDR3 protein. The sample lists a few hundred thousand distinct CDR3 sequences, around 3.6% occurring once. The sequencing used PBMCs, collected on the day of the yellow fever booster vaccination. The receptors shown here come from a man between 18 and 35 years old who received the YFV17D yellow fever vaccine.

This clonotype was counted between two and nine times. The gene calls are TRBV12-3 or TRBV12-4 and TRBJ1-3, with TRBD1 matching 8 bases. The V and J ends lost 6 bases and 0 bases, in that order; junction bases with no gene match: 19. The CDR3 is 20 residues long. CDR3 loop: CASRPYHSPTGASSGNTIYF. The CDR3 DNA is TGTGCCAGCAGACCATACCACTCGCCGACAGGGGCCAGCTCTGGAAACACCATATATTTT.

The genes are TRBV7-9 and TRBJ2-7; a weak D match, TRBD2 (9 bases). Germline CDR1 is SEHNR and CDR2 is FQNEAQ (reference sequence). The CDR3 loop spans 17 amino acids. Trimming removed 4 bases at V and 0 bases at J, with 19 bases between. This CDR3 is CASSSRGPAGGSYEQYF. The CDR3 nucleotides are TGTGCCAGCAGCTCCAGGGGGCCAGCGGGGGGCTCCTACGAGCAGTACTTC. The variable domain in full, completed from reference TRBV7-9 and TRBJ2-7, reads DTGVSQNPRHKITKRGQNVTFRCDPISEHNRLYWYRQTLGQGPEFLTYFQNEAQLEKSRLLSDRFSAERPKGSFSTLEIQRTEQGDSAMYLCASSSRGPAGGSYEQYFGPGTRLTVT.

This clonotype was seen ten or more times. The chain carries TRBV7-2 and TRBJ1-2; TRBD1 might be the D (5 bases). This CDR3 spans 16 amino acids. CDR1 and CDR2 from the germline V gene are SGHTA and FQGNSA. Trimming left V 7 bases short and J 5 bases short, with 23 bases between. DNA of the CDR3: TGTGCCAGCACACTGACCCGCTCCGCCGGGGGGTATGGCTACACCTTC. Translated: CASTLTRSAGGYGYTF.

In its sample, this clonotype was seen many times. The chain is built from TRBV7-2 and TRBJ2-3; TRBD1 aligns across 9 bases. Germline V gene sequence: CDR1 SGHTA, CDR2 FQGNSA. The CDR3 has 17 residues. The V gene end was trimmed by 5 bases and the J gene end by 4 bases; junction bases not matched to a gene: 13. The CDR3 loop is CASSRNPYRGRPDTQYF. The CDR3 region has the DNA TGTGCCAGCAGCCGAAACCCATACAGGGGGCGCCCAGATACGCAGTATTTT. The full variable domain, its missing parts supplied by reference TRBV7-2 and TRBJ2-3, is GAGVSQSPSNKVTEKGKDVELRCDPISGHTALYWYRQSLGQGLEFLIYFQGNSAPDKSGLPSDRFSAERTGGSVSTLTIQRTQQEDSAVYLCASSRNPYRGRPDTQYFGPGTRLTVL.

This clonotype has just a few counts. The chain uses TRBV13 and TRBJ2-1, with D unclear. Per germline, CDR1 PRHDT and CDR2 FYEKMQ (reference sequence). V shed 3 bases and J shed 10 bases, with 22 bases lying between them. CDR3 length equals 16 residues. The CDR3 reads CASSFFGLGPNLEQFF. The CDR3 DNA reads TGTGCCAGCAGCTTTTTCGGGCTCGGCCCAAATTTGGAGCAGTTCTTC. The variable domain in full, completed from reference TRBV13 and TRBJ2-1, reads AAGVIQSPRHLIKEKRETATLKCYPIPRHDTVYWYQQGPGQDPQFLISFYEKMQSDKGSIPDRFSAQQFSDYHSELNMSSLELGDSALYFCASSFFGLGPNLEQFFGPGTRLTVL.

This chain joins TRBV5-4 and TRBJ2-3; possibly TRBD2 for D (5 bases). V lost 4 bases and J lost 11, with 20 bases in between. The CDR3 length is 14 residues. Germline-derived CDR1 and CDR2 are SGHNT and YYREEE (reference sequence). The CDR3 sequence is CASSQTDYARMQYF. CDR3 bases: TGTGCCAGCAGCCAGACCGACTACGCGCGGATGCAGTATTTT. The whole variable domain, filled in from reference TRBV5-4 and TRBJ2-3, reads ETGVTQSPTHLIKTRGQQVTLRCSSQSGHNTVSWYQQALGQGPQFIFQYYREEENGRGNFPPRFSGLQFPNYSSELNVNALELDDSALYLCASSQTDYARMQYFGPGTRLTVL.

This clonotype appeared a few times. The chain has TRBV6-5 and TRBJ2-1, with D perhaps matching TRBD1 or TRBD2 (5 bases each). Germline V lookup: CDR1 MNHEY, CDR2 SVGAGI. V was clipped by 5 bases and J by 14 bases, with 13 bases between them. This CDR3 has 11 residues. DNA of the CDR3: TGTGCCAGCAGTCACGGGGCGGCGGAGTTCTTC. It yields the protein CASSHGAAEFF.

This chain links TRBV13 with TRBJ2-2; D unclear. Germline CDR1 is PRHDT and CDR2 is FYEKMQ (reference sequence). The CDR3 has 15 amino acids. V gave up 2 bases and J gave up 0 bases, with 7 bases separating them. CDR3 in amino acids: CASSLYPTNTGELFF. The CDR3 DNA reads TGTGCCAGCAGCTTATATCCGACGAACACCGGGGAGCTGTTTTTT.

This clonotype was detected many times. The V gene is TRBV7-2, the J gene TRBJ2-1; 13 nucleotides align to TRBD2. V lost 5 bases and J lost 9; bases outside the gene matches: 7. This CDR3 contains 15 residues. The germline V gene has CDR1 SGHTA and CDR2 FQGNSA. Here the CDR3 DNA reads TGTGCCAGCAGCCCGACTAGCGGGGGGCCGGGTGAGCAGTTCTTC. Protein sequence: CASSPTSGGPGEQFF.

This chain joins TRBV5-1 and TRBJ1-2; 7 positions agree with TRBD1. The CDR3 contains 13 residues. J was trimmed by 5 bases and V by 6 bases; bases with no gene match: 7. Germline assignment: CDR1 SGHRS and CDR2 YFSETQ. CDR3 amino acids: CASTVQGGYGYTF. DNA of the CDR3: TGCGCCAGCACCGTCCAGGGGGGATATGGCTACACCTTC.

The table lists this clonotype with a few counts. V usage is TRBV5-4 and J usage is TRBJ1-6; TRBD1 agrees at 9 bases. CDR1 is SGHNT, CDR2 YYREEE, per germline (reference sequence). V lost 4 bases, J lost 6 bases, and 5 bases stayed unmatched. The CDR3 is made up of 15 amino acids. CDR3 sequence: CASSPRDRANSPLHF. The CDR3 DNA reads TGTGCCAGCAGCCCCCGGGACAGGGCTAATTCACCCCTCCACTTT.

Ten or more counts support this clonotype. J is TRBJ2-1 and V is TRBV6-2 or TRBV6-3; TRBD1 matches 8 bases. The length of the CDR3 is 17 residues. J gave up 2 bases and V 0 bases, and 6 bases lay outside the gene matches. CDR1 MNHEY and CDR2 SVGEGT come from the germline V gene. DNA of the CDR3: TGTGCCAGCAGTTACTCGAATTCACAGGGGGCCTACAATGAGCAGTTCTTC. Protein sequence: CASSYSNSQGAYNEQFF.

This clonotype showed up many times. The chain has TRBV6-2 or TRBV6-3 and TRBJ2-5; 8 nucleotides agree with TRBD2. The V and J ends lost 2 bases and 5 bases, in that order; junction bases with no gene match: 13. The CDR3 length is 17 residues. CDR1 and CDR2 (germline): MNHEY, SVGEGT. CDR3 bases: TGTGCCAGCAGTTACCGACCTTGGACTAGCCTCGGGGAGACCCAGTACTTC. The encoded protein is CASSYRPWTSLGETQYF.

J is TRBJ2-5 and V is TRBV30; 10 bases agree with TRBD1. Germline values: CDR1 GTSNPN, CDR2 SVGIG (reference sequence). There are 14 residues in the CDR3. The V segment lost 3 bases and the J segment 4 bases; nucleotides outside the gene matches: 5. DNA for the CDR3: TGTGCCTGGAGAAGACAGGGGGCTTTAGAGACCCAGTACTTC. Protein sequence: CAWRRQGALETQYF.

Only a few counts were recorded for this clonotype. The CDR3 reads CASSFTGHTDTEAFF. The CDR3 bases are TGCGCCAGCAGCTTCACGGGACACACGGACACTGAAGCTTTCTTT. The J gene is TRBJ1-1, the V gene TRBV5-1; possible D gene TRBD1, 6 bases. With 2 bases removed from V and 3 bases from J, the gap between germline ends came to 14 bases. Germline assignment: CDR1 SGHRS and CDR2 YFSETQ. The CDR3 is made up of 15 amino acids. The full variable domain, its missing parts supplied by reference TRBV5-1 and TRBJ1-1, is KAGVTQTPRYLIKTRGQQVTLSCSPISGHRSVSWYQQTPGQGLQFLFEYFSETQRNKGNFPGRFSGRQFSNSRSEMNVSTLELGDSALYLCASSFTGHTDTEAFFGQGTRLTVV.

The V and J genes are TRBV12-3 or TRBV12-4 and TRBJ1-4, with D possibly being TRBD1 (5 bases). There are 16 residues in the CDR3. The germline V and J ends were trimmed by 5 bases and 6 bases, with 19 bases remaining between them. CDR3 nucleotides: TGTGCCAGCAGTCCGCGTTTGGGGGGGACCGATGAAAAACTGTTTTTT. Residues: CASSPRLGGTDEKLFF.

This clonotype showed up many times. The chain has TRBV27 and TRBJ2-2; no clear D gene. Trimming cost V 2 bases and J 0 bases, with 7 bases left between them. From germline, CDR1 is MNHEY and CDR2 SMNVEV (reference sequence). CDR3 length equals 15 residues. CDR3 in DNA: TGTGCCAGCAGTTTAGGCAGGCCGAACACCGGGGAGCTGTTTTTT. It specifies CASSLGRPNTGELFF.

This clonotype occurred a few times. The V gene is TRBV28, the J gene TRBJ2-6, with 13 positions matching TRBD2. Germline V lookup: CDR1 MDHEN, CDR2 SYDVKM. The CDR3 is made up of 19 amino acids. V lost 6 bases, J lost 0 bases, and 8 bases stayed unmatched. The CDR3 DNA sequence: TGTGCCAGCAGCGAACTAGCGGGGGGGATTAGCTCTGGGGCCAACGTCCTGACTTTC. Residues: CASSELAGGISSGANVLTF.

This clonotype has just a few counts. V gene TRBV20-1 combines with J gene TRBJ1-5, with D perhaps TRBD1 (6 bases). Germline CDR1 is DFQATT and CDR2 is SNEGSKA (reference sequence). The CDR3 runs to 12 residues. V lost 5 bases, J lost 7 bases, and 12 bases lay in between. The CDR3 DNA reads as TGCAGTGCTCTTTCAGGGGCCCAGCCCCAGCATTTT. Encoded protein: CSALSGAQPQHF.

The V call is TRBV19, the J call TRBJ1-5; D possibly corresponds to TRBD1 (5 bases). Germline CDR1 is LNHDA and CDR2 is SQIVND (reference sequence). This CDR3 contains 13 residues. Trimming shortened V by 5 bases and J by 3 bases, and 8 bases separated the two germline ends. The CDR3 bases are TGTGCCAGTAGTGGGGGATACAATCAGCCCCAGCATTTT. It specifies CASSGGYNQPQHF.

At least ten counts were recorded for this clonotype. The CDR3 coding sequence is TGTGCCAGCAGCCCCCCCCGGGGGGATCCCCGCCCCGGGGAGCTGTTTTTT. The encoded protein is CASSPPRGDPRPGELFF. The chain couples TRBV7-9 to TRBJ2-2; 7 bases match TRBD2. This CDR3 is built from 17 residues. With V trimmed by 5 bases and J by 6 bases, 15 bases remained unmatched. Looked up from germline, CDR1 is SEHNR and CDR2 is FQNEAQ (reference sequence). Looking up the rest from reference TRBV7-9 and TRBJ2-2 gives the full variable domain: DTGVSQNPRHKITKRGQNVTFRCDPISEHNRLYWYRQTLGQGPEFLTYFQNEAQLEKSRLLSDRFSAERPKGSFSTLEIQRTEQGDSAMYLCASSPPRGDPRPGELFFGEGSRLTVL.

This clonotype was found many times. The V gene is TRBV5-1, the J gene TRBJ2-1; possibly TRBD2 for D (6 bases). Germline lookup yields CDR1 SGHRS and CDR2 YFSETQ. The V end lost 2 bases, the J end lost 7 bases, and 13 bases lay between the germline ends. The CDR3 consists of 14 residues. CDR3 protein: CASSFRGLENEQFF. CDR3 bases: TGCGCCAGCAGCTTTAGGGGACTCGAGAATGAGCAGTTCTTC.

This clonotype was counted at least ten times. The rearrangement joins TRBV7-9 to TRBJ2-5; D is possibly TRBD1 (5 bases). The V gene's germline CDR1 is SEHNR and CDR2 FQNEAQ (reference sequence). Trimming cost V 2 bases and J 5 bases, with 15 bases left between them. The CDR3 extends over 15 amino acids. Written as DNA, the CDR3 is TGTGCCAGCAGCTTACGGCCTTTTCCAGGGGAGACCCAGTACTTC. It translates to CASSLRPFPGETQYF.

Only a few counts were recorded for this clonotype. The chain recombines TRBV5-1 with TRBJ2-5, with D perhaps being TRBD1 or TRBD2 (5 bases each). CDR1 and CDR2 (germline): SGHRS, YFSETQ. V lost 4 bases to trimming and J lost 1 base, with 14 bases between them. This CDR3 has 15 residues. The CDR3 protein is CASSQLPGPQETQYF. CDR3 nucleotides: TGCGCCAGCAGCCAACTACCGGGACCCCAAGAGACCCAGTACTTC.

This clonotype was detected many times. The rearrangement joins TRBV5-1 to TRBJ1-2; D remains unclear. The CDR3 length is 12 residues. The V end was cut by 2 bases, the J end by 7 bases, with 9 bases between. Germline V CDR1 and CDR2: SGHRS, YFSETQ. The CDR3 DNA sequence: TGCGCCAGCAGCTTAGACGGCTCTGGCTACACCTTC. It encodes CASSLDGSGYTF.

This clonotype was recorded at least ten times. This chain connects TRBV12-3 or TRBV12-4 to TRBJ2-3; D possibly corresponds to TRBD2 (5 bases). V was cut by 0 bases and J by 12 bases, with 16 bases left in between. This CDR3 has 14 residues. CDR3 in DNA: TGTGCCAGCAGTTTAGCGGTTGGCGGGCAGTTACAGTATTTT. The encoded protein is CASSLAVGGQLQYF.

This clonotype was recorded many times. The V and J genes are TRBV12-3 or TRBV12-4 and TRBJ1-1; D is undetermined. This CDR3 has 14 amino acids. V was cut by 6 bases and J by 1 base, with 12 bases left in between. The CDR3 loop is CASRGLTENTEAFF. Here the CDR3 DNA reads TGTGCCAGCAGGGGCCTCACAGAGAACACTGAAGCTTTCTTT.

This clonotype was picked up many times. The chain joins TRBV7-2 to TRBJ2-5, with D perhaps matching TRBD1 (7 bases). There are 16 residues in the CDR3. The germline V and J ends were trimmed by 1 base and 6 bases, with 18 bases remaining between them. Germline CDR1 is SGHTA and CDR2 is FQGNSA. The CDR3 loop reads CASSLGEDRIGQTQYF. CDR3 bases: TGTGCCAGCAGCTTAGGGGAGGACAGGATCGGTCAGACCCAGTACTTC.

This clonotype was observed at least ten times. In DNA, the CDR3 is TGTGCCAGCAGCTTTAAGGGTGGGGATACGCAGTATTTT. This encodes CASSFKGGDTQYF. V and J are TRBV11-2 and TRBJ2-3, with unresolved D. Trimming stripped 3 bases from V and 6 bases from J, with 10 bases between. The CDR3 is 13 amino acids. Germline V lookup: CDR1 SGHAT, CDR2 FQNNGV.

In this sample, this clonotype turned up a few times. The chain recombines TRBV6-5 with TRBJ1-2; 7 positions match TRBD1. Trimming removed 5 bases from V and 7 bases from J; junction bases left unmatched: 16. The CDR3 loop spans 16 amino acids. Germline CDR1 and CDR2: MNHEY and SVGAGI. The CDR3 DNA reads TGTGCCAGCAGTCGCGCCGGGACAGCACAGGCCTCTGGCTACACCTTC. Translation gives CASSRAGTAQASGYTF.

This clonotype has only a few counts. CDR3 in DNA: TGTGCCACCAGCAGAGATCGTCAGCTGGAGACCCAGTACTTC. Protein product: CATSRDRQLETQYF. The J gene is TRBJ2-5, the V gene TRBV15, with no clear D. CDR1 is LNHNV and CDR2 is YYDKDF in the germline V gene (reference sequence). This CDR3 comprises 14 residues. V lost 0 bases and J lost 5, with 10 bases in between. Using reference TRBV15 and TRBJ2-5 for the parts outside the CDR3, the full variable domain is DAMVIQNPRYQVTQFGKPVTLSCSQTLNHNVMYWYQQKSSQAPKLLFHYYDKDFNNEADTPDNFQSRRPNTSFCFLDIRSPGLGDTAMYLCATSRDRQLETQYFGPGTRLLVL.

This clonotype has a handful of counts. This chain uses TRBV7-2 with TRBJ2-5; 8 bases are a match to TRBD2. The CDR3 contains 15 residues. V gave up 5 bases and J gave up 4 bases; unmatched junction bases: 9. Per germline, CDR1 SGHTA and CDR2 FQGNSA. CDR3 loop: CASSPRGGGGETQYF. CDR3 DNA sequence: TGTGCCAGCAGCCCCCGGGGGGGAGGAGGAGAGACCCAGTACTTC.